These 26 T cell receptor beta chains originate from one sample sequenced in a study of OX40 agonist ivuxolimab in advanced cancers. The assay was immunoSEQ multiplex PCR, and TCRdb's table has in-frame clones only and misses some. The table records tens of thousands of clones, about 90% of them present only once. The sample was CD4+ or CD8+ T cells sorted from blood, taken in a trial of the OX40 agonist ivuxolimab. The source is an adult with an advanced solid tumor such as melanoma, head and neck, liver or kidney cancer.

This chain uses TRBV7-2 with TRBJ1-1; a weak D match, TRBD1 (6 bases). This CDR3 comprises 15 residues. The germline V gene encodes CDR1 SGHTA and CDR2 FQGNSA. Trimming left V 1 base short and J 1 base short, with 10 bases between. This CDR3 reads CASSLDAGANTEAFF. CDR3 nucleotide sequence: TGTGCCAGCAGCTTAGATGCAGGGGCGAACACTGAAGCTTTCTTT. Full variable domain (outside the CDR3, taken from reference TRBV7-2 and TRBJ1-1): GAGVSQSPSNKVTEKGKDVELRCDPISGHTALYWYRQSLGQGLEFLIYFQGNSAPDKSGLPSDRFSAERTGGSVSTLTIQRTQQEDSAVYLCASSLDAGANTEAFFGQGTRLTVV.

The chain joins TRBV5-4 to TRBJ2-7; D is tentatively TRBD1 or TRBD2 (5 bases each). Germline assignment: CDR1 SGHNT and CDR2 YYREEE (reference sequence). This CDR3 comprises 13 residues. The V and J ends lost 10 bases and 2 bases respectively, with 16 bases between them. The CDR3 DNA follows: TGTGCCTCAAACCGGGACGGTCCCTACGAGCAGTACTTC. This gives the protein CASNRDGPYEQYF.

About this clone itself: Compared with germline, one end of the junction differs, possibly owing to a read error. The chain employs TRBV6-1 and TRBJ2-6; 11 nucleotides align to TRBD2. Germline values: CDR1 MNHNS, CDR2 SASEGT. This CDR3 has 19 residues. DNA of the CDR3: TGTGCCAGCAGAGAAGGACTAGCGGGCAAGAGCTCTGGGGCCAACGTCCTGACTTTC. Encoded protein: CASREGLAGKSSGANVLTF.

The chain has TRBV7-2 and TRBJ2-1; D is uncertain. Between the trimmed V and J ends, which lost 0 bases and 0 bases, there was a span of 6 bases. Per the germline V gene, CDR1 is SGHTA and CDR2 is FQGNSA. This CDR3 is 15 amino acids long. Here the CDR3 DNA reads TGTGCCAGCAGCTTAGCCCTGAGCTCCTACAATGAGCAGTTCTTC. This codes for CASSLALSSYNEQFF.

The chain uses TRBV4-2 and TRBJ1-1; a possible D gene is TRBD1 (5 bases). Germline lookup yields CDR1 LGHNA and CDR2 YNFKEQ. Deletions cut 0 bases from V and 0 bases from J, with 11 bases between. This CDR3 comprises 16 residues. The CDR3 nucleotides are TGTGCCAGCAGCCAAGATCTCGGGGGTCTGAACACTGAAGCTTTCTTT. It specifies CASSQDLGGLNTEAFF.

The V gene is TRBV10-1, the J gene TRBJ2-2; D is ambiguous. The V gene's germline CDR1 is WNHNN and CDR2 SYGVQD (reference sequence). The CDR3 runs 14 residues. The V end was cut by 4 bases, the J end by 5 bases, with 11 bases between. The CDR3 loop is CASSVTPRTGELFF. CDR3 coding DNA: TGCGCCAGCAGTGTGACTCCCAGGACCGGGGAGCTGTTTTTT.

This chain connects TRBV18 to TRBJ1-1; TRBD1 agrees at 8 bases. This CDR3 spans 15 amino acids. CDR1 and CDR2 from the germline V gene are KGHSH and LQKENI. Trimming removed 5 bases from V and 5 bases from J; junction bases left unmatched: 10. Here the CDR3 DNA reads TGTGCCAGCTCATTGACAGGGGAATTAGGGACTGAAGCTTTCTTT. Encoded protein: CASSLTGELGTEAFF.

This chain links TRBV4-1 with TRBJ2-4; D may be TRBD2 (7 bases). CDR3 length: 18 residues. Trimming pared 11 bases from V and 0 bases from J, leaving 26 bases between. Germline CDR1 reads MGHRA; CDR2 reads YSYEKL. The CDR3 bases are TGCGCCTTTCTCCGGGCGGGGGCGCCAGAAACAGCCAAAAACATTCAGTACTTC. Translating gives CAFLRAGAPETAKNIQYF.

The chain recombines TRBV9 with TRBJ2-1; 10 bases align to TRBD2. CDR3 length equals 13 residues. J was trimmed by 10 bases and V by 3 bases; bases with no gene match: 4. Germline V gene data show CDR1 as SGDLS and CDR2 as YYNGEE. The CDR3: CASSGSGGGEQFF. CDR3 coding DNA: TGTGCCAGCAGCGGAAGCGGGGGGGGAGAGCAGTTCTTC.

This rearrangement joins TRBV6-5 to TRBJ1-2; D gene uncertain. Between the trimmed V and J ends, which lost 6 bases and 7 bases, there was a span of 18 bases. The germline V gene has CDR1 MNHEY and CDR2 SVGAGI. The CDR3 covers 14 residues. The CDR3 DNA is TGTGCCAGCAGAGACACCGAAATCATGCGTGGCTACACCTTC. It is translated as CASRDTEIMRGYTF.

V usage is TRBV5-4 and J usage is TRBJ2-3; TRBD1 agrees at 7 bases. Germline CDR1 is SGHNT and CDR2 is YYREEE (reference sequence). V lost 6 bases and J lost 2; bases outside the gene matches: 6. CDR3 length: 14 amino acids. The CDR3 DNA is TGTGCCAGCAAAAGGACAGGTGACACAGATACGCAGTATTTT. Protein sequence: CASKRTGDTDTQYF.

The V call is TRBV15, the J call TRBJ2-3, with a weak D call TRBD2 (6 bases). The CDR3 length is 13 residues. V was pared by 3 bases and J by 2 bases, with 6 bases between. Germline CDR1 LNHNV, CDR2 YYDKDF (reference sequence). Here the CDR3 DNA reads TGTGCCACCAGCAGGGACTACACAGATACGCAGTATTTT. It specifies CATSRDYTDTQYF.

This chain uses TRBV27 with TRBJ1-1, with TRBD1 identical over 7 bases. This CDR3 has 14 residues. V lost 1 base to trimming and J lost 3 bases; unmatched junction nucleotides: 2. The germline V gene has CDR1 MNHEY and CDR2 SMNVEV (reference sequence). CDR3 in amino acids: CASSLFRGHTEAFF. CDR3 coding DNA: TGTGCCAGCAGTTTATTTAGGGGGCACACTGAAGCTTTCTTT.

The chain employs TRBV5-1 and TRBJ2-5; 8 bases are shared with TRBD1. Per germline, CDR1 SGHRS and CDR2 YFSETQ. The CDR3 sequence is 14 residues long. Trimming took 4 bases from V and 2 from J; bases not matched to a gene: 4. The CDR3 nucleotides read TGCGCCAGCAGCGTGGACAGGGTGCAAGAGACCCAGTACTTC. The encoded protein is CASSVDRVQETQYF.

This chain joins TRBV30 and TRBJ2-5; D gene ambiguous. The germline V gene has CDR1 GTSNPN and CDR2 SVGIG (reference sequence). The germline V and J ends were trimmed by 2 bases and 4 bases, with 11 bases remaining between them. The CDR3 loop spans 13 amino acids. CDR3 DNA: TGTGCCTGGAGTCGCCGTGAGAGAGAGACCCAGTACTTC. Amino acid sequence: CAWSRRERETQYF.

The chain is built from TRBV6-1 and TRBJ2-3; 9 nucleotides agree with TRBD1. The CDR3 has 15 residues. Germline CDR1 and CDR2: MNHNS and SASEGT. V lost 6 bases to trimming and J lost 0 bases; unmatched junction nucleotides: 4. This CDR3 reads CASRLTGGSTDTQYF. The DNA of the CDR3 is TGTGCCAGCAGATTGACAGGGGGTAGCACAGATACGCAGTATTTT.

This sequence joins TRBV7-9 and TRBJ1-3; D gene unclear. V was cut by 3 bases and J by 0 bases, with 6 bases left in between. This CDR3 has 14 residues. Germline V CDR1 and CDR2: SEHNR, FQNEAQ (reference sequence). Written as DNA, the CDR3 is TGTGCCAGCAGCTTCATGAGCTCTGGAAACACCATATATTTT. It translates to CASSFMSSGNTIYF.

The gene calls are TRBV19 and TRBJ1-3, with TRBD1 as a possible D gene (5 bases). The CDR3 spans 16 residues. Trimming shortened V by 2 bases and J by 2 bases, and 13 bases separated the two germline ends. CDR1 is LNHDA and CDR2 is SQIVND in the germline V gene (reference sequence). The CDR3 here is CASSINLGTTGNTIYF. The DNA of the CDR3 is TGTGCCAGTAGTATAAATCTCGGGACTACTGGAAACACCATATATTTT.

The V gene is TRBV10-3, the J gene TRBJ2-1; 14 nucleotides match TRBD2. The CDR3 is made up of 16 amino acids. The junction had 14 bases not matched to a gene; V was cut back by 7 bases and J by 12 bases. The V gene's germline CDR1 is ENHRY and CDR2 SYGVKD. The CDR3 sequence is CAIKGDGTSGGRGQFF. As DNA, the CDR3 is TGTGCCATCAAGGGGGACGGGACTAGCGGGGGACGGGGGCAGTTCTTC.

This chain links TRBV29-1 with TRBJ2-1; 9 nucleotides agree with TRBD2. Germline CDR1 SQVTM, CDR2 ANQGSEA. The V gene end was trimmed by 7 bases and the J gene end by 9 bases; junction bases not matched to a gene: 10. The CDR3 length is 13 residues. In nucleotides, the CDR3 is TGCAGCGCACACGGTGGGCGGGGGGGTGAGCAGTTCTTC. Encoded protein: CSAHGGRGGEQFF.

The genes are TRBV28 and TRBJ2-7; unclear D gene. The V end was cut by 4 bases, the J end by 4 bases, with 5 bases between. The CDR3 runs to 11 residues. Germline loops: CDR1 MDHEN, CDR2 SYDVKM. The chain's CDR3 is CASSSGYEQYF. The CDR3 bases are TGTGCCAGCAGTTCAGGTTACGAGCAGTACTTC.

The gene calls are TRBV6-5 and TRBJ2-7; 10 bases line up with TRBD1. The V gene end was trimmed by 7 bases and the J gene end by 2 bases; junction bases not matched to a gene: 8. CDR1 MNHEY and CDR2 SVGAGI come from the germline V gene. The CDR3 length is 15 residues. The CDR3 here is CASTLHGTGAYEQYF. Here the CDR3 DNA reads TGTGCCAGCACCCTTCACGGGACAGGGGCCTACGAGCAGTACTTC.

The chain links TRBV19 to TRBJ1-5, with D maybe TRBD1 (5 bases). This CDR3 has 14 residues. Trimming removed 5 bases from V and 3 bases from J, with 11 bases in between. Germline loops: CDR1 LNHDA, CDR2 SQIVND (reference sequence). The CDR3 nucleotides are TGTGCCAGTAGTCACGACAGCATCAATCAGCCCCAGCATTTT. This codes for CASSHDSINQPQHF.

The V call is TRBV7-6, the J call TRBJ1-5; possibly TRBD1 for D (5 bases). The CDR3 loop spans 17 amino acids. Per germline, CDR1 SGHVS and CDR2 FNYEAQ. Deletions cut 1 base from V and 1 base from J, with 14 bases between. In nucleotides, the CDR3 is TGTGCCAGCAGCTTAGGTACGCCAGGGAACAGCAATCAGCCCCAGCATTTT. Protein: CASSLGTPGNSNQPQHF.

The J gene is TRBJ2-1, the V gene TRBV6-5; TRBD1 matches 7 bases. Unmatched junction bases numbered 6, after V lost 2 bases and J lost 5 bases. The CDR3 length is 15 residues. Per germline, CDR1 MNHEY and CDR2 SVGAGI. The CDR3 coding sequence is TGTGCCAGCAGTTACAGGGGGCAGATCGACAATGAGCAGTTCTTC. Its protein is CASSYRGQIDNEQFF.

The chain links TRBV28 to TRBJ1-4; 7 positions match TRBD1. CDR3 length: 15 residues. J was trimmed by 4 bases and V by 5 bases; bases with no gene match: 7. In germline, CDR1 is MDHEN, CDR2 SYDVKM. CDR3 sequence reads: CASSPRDRDNEKLFF. The CDR3 DNA is TGTGCCAGCAGTCCAAGGGACAGAGATAATGAAAAACTGTTTTTT.